Listed below are T cell receptor beta chains from one sample, sequenced in a study of blood T cell repertoires in COVID-19. Some clones are missing from TCRdb's copy, which holds only in-frame ones; the method was immunoSEQ multiplex PCR. The data show 50,000 to 60,000 clones, with less than 90% seen just once and about a quarter held by the top ten. The sequenced sample was peripheral blood. The receptors shown here come from a human donor in a cohort sampled during active COVID-19. Both conserved end residues are part of each CDR3. Each record gives: D gene, J gene, V gene, clone size, CDR3 protein, CDR3 DNA. The D gene is left open where the match is weak. The size entry is marked missing in some rows and otherwise reads once, few, many or a size class.

D gene: TRBD1; J gene: TRBJ2-3; V gene: TRBV11-3; clone size: NA; CDR3 protein: CASSLRQGMDTDTQYF; CDR3 DNA: TGTGCCAGCAGCTTAAGACAGGGGATGGACACAGATACGCAGTATTTT
D gene: NA; J gene: TRBJ2-7; V gene: TRBV6-1; clone size: NA; CDR3 protein: CASSENARAWYEQYF; CDR3 DNA: TGTGCCAGCAGTGAAAATGCCAGGGCATGGTACGAGCAGTACTTC
D gene: TRBD1; J gene: TRBJ1-1; V gene: TRBV10-2; clone size: NA; CDR3 protein: CASSLAGGAGTEAFF; CDR3 DNA: TGCGCCAGCAGTTTGGCAGGGGGCGCGGGGACTGAAGCTTTCTTT
D gene: NA; J gene: TRBJ2-5; V gene: TRBV7-2; clone size: NA; CDR3 protein: CASSLNRGETQYF; CDR3 DNA: TGTGCCAGCAGCTTAAATCGGGGGGAGACCCAGTACTTC
D gene: TRBD2; J gene: TRBJ2-2; V gene: TRBV19; clone size: few; CDR3 protein: CASSIERLAGEPGELFF; CDR3 DNA: TGTGCCAGTAGTATAGAAAGACTAGCGGGAGAACCCGGGGAGCTGTTTTTT
D gene: TRBD2; J gene: TRBJ2-5; V gene: TRBV7-8; clone size: NA; CDR3 protein: CASSLAWTSGGTQETQYF; CDR3 DNA: TGTGCCAGCAGCTTAGCGTGGACTAGCGGGGGTACGCAAGAGACCCAGTACTTC
D gene: NA; J gene: TRBJ1-1; V gene: TRBV7-8; clone size: NA; CDR3 protein: CASSFSQDSLGAFF; CDR3 DNA: TGTGCCAGCAGCTTCTCCCAGGACTCTTTGGGAGCTTTCTTT
D gene: NA; J gene: TRBJ1-1; V gene: TRBV28; clone size: NA; CDR3 protein: CASSSRGRAEAFF; CDR3 DNA: TGTGCCAGCAGTTCTCGGGGTAGGGCTGAAGCTTTCTTT
D gene: NA; J gene: TRBJ2-3; V gene: TRBV15; clone size: NA; CDR3 protein: CATSRDPITGISTDTQYF; CDR3 DNA: TGTGCCACCAGCAGAGACCCTATAACAGGGATTAGCACAGATACGCAGTATTTT
D gene: NA; J gene: TRBJ1-5; V gene: TRBV4-1; clone size: NA; CDR3 protein: CASSQDRSNQPQHF; CDR3 DNA: TGCGCCAGCAGCCAAGATCGGTCCAATCAGCCCCAGCATTTT
D gene: TRBD2; J gene: TRBJ2-1; V gene: TRBV5-4; clone size: NA; CDR3 protein: CASSSGGGAIRYNEQFF; CDR3 DNA: TGTGCCAGCAGCTCCGGCGGGGGGGCAATTAGGTACAATGAGCAGTTCTTC
D gene: TRBD1; J gene: TRBJ2-5; V gene: TRBV7-2; clone size: few; CDR3 protein: CASSSAGQGGETQYF; CDR3 DNA: TGTGCCAGCAGCTCCGCCGGACAGGGCGGCGAGACCCAGTACTTC
D gene: TRBD2; J gene: TRBJ2-1; V gene: TRBV6-5; clone size: NA; CDR3 protein: CASSYSIRASGEQFF; CDR3 DNA: TGTGCCAGCAGTTACTCGATTAGGGCTAGCGGTGAGCAGTTCTTC
D gene: TRBD1; J gene: TRBJ2-2; V gene: TRBV7-3; clone size: NA; CDR3 protein: CASSLRTGGSTGELFF; CDR3 DNA: TGTGCCAGCAGCTTACGGACAGGGGGAAGCACCGGGGAGCTGTTTTTT
D gene: NA; J gene: TRBJ2-3; V gene: TRBV7-8; clone size: NA; CDR3 protein: CASSFSDTQYF; CDR3 DNA: TGTGCCAGCAGCTTCTCAGATACGCAGTATTTT
D gene: TRBD2; J gene: TRBJ2-7; V gene: TRBV3-1/TRBV3-2; clone size: NA; CDR3 protein: CASSHRSGGGPYEQYF; CDR3 DNA: TGTGCCAGCAGCCACCGCTCCGGGGGGGGTCCCTACGAGCAGTACTTC
D gene: TRBD2; J gene: TRBJ2-2; V gene: TRBV7-8; clone size: few; CDR3 protein: CASSSRGERVNTGELFF; CDR3 DNA: TGTGCCAGCAGCTCACGGGGGGAGCGGGTGAACACCGGGGAGCTGTTTTTT
D gene: TRBD1; J gene: TRBJ2-1; V gene: TRBV18; clone size: NA; CDR3 protein: CASSPTGVEQFF; CDR3 DNA: TGTGCCAGCTCACCGACAGGGGTTGAGCAGTTCTTC
D gene: NA; J gene: TRBJ1-5; V gene: TRBV5-1; clone size: NA; CDR3 protein: CASSFDGGNQPQHF; CDR3 DNA: TGCGCCAGCAGCTTCGACGGAGGCAATCAGCCCCAGCATTTT
D gene: NA; J gene: TRBJ2-2; V gene: TRBV5-1; clone size: NA; CDR3 protein: CATTESWATGELFF; CDR3 DNA: TGCGCCACCACCGAGAGTTGGGCAACCGGGGAGCTGTTTTTT
D gene: TRBD2; J gene: TRBJ2-3; V gene: TRBV5-4; clone size: NA; CDR3 protein: CASRPGGAGTSDTQYF; CDR3 DNA: TGTGCCAGCAGACCCGGGGGGGCCGGGACATCAGATACGCAGTATTTT
D gene: NA; J gene: TRBJ1-6; V gene: TRBV27; clone size: NA; CDR3 protein: CASRDPGPGNSPLHF; CDR3 DNA: TGTGCCAGCAGAGATCCGGGTCCTGGGAATTCACCCCTCCACTTT
D gene: NA; J gene: TRBJ1-2; V gene: TRBV11-3; clone size: NA; CDR3 protein: CASSLSRGYGYTF; CDR3 DNA: TGTGCCAGCAGCTTATCTCGAGGTTATGGCTACACCTTC
D gene: TRBD1; J gene: TRBJ2-3; V gene: TRBV2; clone size: NA; CDR3 protein: CASSEARTGHYF; CDR3 DNA: TGTGCCAGCAGTGAAGCCAGGACAGGGCACTATTTT
D gene: NA; J gene: TRBJ2-5; V gene: TRBV7-2; clone size: NA; CDR3 protein: CASSAPGAGVRGTQYF; CDR3 DNA: TGTGCCAGCAGCGCCCCCGGGGCAGGGGTCCGCGGGACCCAGTACTTC